This T cell receptor (beta chain) was profiled in a study of CD8 T cells in Susac syndrome. It was with random hexamers that about 0.45 to 1 ug RNA was reverse transcribed. MiXCR, applied by TCRdb to the immunoSEQ multiplex PCR reads, yields one record per CDR3 protein. This sample yields 120,000 to 150,000 distinct CDR3 sequences, of which about 95% are seen a single time; about 0.11% belongs to the top ten. TCR beta was sequenced from blood CD8+ and CD4+ T cells. Germline V gene lookup returns CDR1 SQVTM and CDR2 ANQGSEA. The CDR3 has 13 residues. The V gene lost 6 bases and the J gene lost 4 bases, with 10 bases spanning the gap.

This TCR derives from a human donor with multiple sclerosis. The sequenced material came from CD4+ T cells from PBMCs. The chain carries TRBV29-1 and TRBJ2-6; no firm D call. In DNA form, the CDR3 reads TGCAGCGTAAGGGCCTCCGGGGCCAACGTCCTGACTTTC. Translating it yields CSVRASGANVLTF. Full variable domain (missing parts from reference TRBV29-1 and TRBJ2-6): SAVISQKPSRDICQRGTSLTIQCQVDSQVTMMFWYRQQPGQSLTLIATANQGSEATYESGFVIDKFPISRPNLTFSTLTVSNMSPEDSSIYLCSVRASGANVLTFGAGSRLTVL.